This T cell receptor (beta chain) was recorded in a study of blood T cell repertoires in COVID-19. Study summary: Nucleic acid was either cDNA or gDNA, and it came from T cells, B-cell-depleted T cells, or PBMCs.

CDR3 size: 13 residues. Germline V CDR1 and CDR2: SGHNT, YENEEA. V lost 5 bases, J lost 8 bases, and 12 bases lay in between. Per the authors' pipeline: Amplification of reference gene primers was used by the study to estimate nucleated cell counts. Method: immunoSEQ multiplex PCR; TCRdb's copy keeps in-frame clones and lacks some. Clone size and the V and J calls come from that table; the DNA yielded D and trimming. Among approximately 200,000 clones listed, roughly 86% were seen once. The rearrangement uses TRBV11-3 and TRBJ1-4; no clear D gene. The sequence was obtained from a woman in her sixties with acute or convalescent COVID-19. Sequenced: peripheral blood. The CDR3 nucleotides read TGTGCCAGCAGCCAGGCGATGGGCGAAAAACTGTTTTTT. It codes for CASSQAMGEKLFF.